The clone carrying this T cell receptor (beta chain) was observed many times. Its target is not known. V was pared by 0 bases and J by 1 base, with 7 bases between. CDR3 length: 14 amino acids. CDR1 and CDR2 (germline): SGHRS, YFSETQ. This record belongs to a study of identical twins. Template switching created a universal primer site, and the cDNA included unique molecular identifiers. TCRdb used MiXCR to reprocess the 5' RACE reads, holding one entry per CDR3 protein. Among just under 550,000 distinct CDR3 sequences listed, nearly 15% were seen once. Study findings and constraints: High-abundance cord blood beta clonotypes had fewer insertions; memory repertoires showed none. Models underestimated out-of-frame TCR alpha sharing in monozygotic twins. The study reached conclusions through statistical analysis that was cross-sectional, not following the same donors.

Separately, the same data were catalogued under a study of yellow fever vaccine responses in identical twins.

Sequencing input: CD4+ T cells sorted from blood. The rearrangement joins TRBV5-1 to TRBJ1-1; no reliable D call. This TCR came from a woman between 18 and 29 years old in good health. The CDR3 reads CASSLDRTNTEAFF. CDR3 nucleotides: TGCGCCAGCAGCTTGGACAGAACGAACACTGAAGCTTTCTTT.